Included here is one TCR beta chain sequence, with context. This sample stems from a study of blood T cell repertoires in COVID-19. About the study: COVID-19 samples collected from the United States, Italy and Spain covered acute and convalescent phases. The cDNA or gDNA used as material had been derived from T cells, B-cell-depleted T cells, or PBMCs.

Germline V lookup: CDR1 MGHDK, CDR2 SYGVNS. The CDR3 spans 18 residues. The V gene lost 4 bases and the J gene lost 5 bases, with 24 bases spanning the gap. Sequencing was performed with immunoSEQ multiplex PCR; in TCRdb, only in-frame clones are kept and a portion is missing. The sample shows about 210,000 clones, about 86% of them seen only once. V gene TRBV25-1 combines with J gene TRBJ1-5; possible D gene TRBD1, 5 bases. Sequenced input: peripheral blood. The clonotype originates from a man between 18 and 29 years old with active or convalescent COVID-19. CDR3 sequence reads: CASSALGGGTENHQPQHF. The DNA of the CDR3 is TGTGCCAGCAGTGCCTTGGGAGGTGGGACCGAGAACCATCAGCCCCAGCATTTT.